One sample yielded the 31 T cell receptor beta chains listed below, sequenced in a study of regulatory T cells in long-lasting Graves disease. Both iRepertoire HTBI primers and Arm-PCR of CDR3 regions were used to build the TCR beta libraries. In TCRdb, the multiplex PCR reads were re-called with MiXCR into one record per CDR3 protein. The sample consists of around 400,000 distinct CDR3 sequences, 12% of them appearing once. Stated time point: newly diagnosed GD, antithyroid drugs for less than 3 months. Scientists built the TCR library using RNA that was extracted from PBMCs. These data were also filed under a second study, of T cells in Graves' hyperthyroidism and ophthalmopathy.

The sample consisted of peripheral blood mononuclear cells (PBMCs), taken at new diagnosis, from a patient treated with antithyroid drugs. These receptors originate from a woman aged 18-29 years with Graves disease.

This clonotype has a count of ten or more. The rearrangement links TRBV29-1 to TRBJ2-3; either TRBD1 or TRBD2 may fit D (5 bases each). CDR1 and CDR2 (germline): SQVTM, ANQGSEA. V lost 6 bases and J lost 3, with 25 bases in between. CDR3 length equals 17 residues. The CDR3 bases are TGCAGCGTGCGACTCGCTCGGGACGGCAGGAAGACAGATACGCAGTATTTT. Protein product: CSVRLARDGRKTDTQYF.

This clonotype was counted between two and nine times. This rearrangement joins TRBV19 to TRBJ2-1, with unresolved D. The germline gives CDR1 LNHDA, CDR2 SQIVND (reference sequence). V dropped 10 bases and J dropped 12 bases, with 16 bases sitting between them. The CDR3 covers 11 residues. CDR3 coding DNA: TGTGCCACCTCCCGGACCCAAAGGCAGTTCTTC. It yields the protein CATSRTQRQFF.

The sample holds a few counts of this clonotype. The chain recombines TRBV13 with TRBJ2-3; D is possibly TRBD2 (6 bases). The V end lost 5 bases, the J end lost 4 bases, and 10 bases lay between the germline ends. The germline V gene has CDR1 PRHDT and CDR2 FYEKMQ (reference sequence). CDR3 length: 13 residues. The CDR3 nucleotides are TGTGCCAGCAGCCCAGGAGGGTCAGATACGCAGTATTTT. This codes for CASSPGGSDTQYF.

This clonotype came up many times. The V and J genes are TRBV28 and TRBJ2-1; D remains ambiguous. This CDR3 region has 15 residues. CDR1 is MDHEN and CDR2 is SYDVKM in the germline V gene. With 1 base removed from V and 0 bases from J, the gap between germline ends came to 7 bases. The CDR3: CASSLFTGSYNEQFF. Here the CDR3 DNA reads TGTGCCAGCAGTTTATTTACCGGCTCCTACAATGAGCAGTTCTTC.

Many counts were recorded for this clonotype. The V gene is TRBV20-1, the J gene TRBJ2-2, with D possibly being TRBD1 or TRBD2 (6 bases each). The CDR3 loop spans 13 amino acids. V was cut by 4 bases and J by 7 bases, with 13 bases left in between. Germline V gene data show CDR1 as DFQATT and CDR2 as SNEGSKA (reference sequence). CDR3 sequence reads: CSAIYREDGELFF. DNA of the CDR3: TGCAGTGCTATTTACAGGGAGGACGGGGAGCTGTTTTTT.

This clonotype has ten or more counts. The chain combines TRBV12-3 or TRBV12-4 with TRBJ1-1, with unresolved D. The germline V and J ends were trimmed by 2 bases and 1 base, with 11 bases remaining between them. The CDR3 covers 15 residues. DNA for the CDR3: TGTGCCAGCAGTTTATTCGGGGAGGGGAACACTGAAGCTTTCTTT. Amino acids: CASSLFGEGNTEAFF.

The table lists this clonotype with a few counts. V gene TRBV28 combines with J gene TRBJ2-7; TRBD1 aligns across 9 bases. Germline CDR1 reads MDHEN; CDR2 reads SYDVKM. This CDR3 has 15 amino acids. J gave up 2 bases and V 8 bases, and 10 bases lay outside the gene matches. In nucleotides, the CDR3 is TGTGCCAGCCGTGGGCGTGGGACAGGGCCCTACGAGCAGTACTTC. Amino acid sequence: CASRGRGTGPYEQYF. Full variable domain (outside the CDR3, taken from reference TRBV28 and TRBJ2-7): DVKVTQSSRYLVKRTGEKVFLECVQDMDHENMFWYRQDPGLGLRLIYFSYDVKMKEKGDIPEGYSVSREKKERFSLILESASTNQTSMYLCASRGRGTGPYEQYFGPGTRLTVT.

This chain uses TRBV10-3 with TRBJ2-4; 7 bases agree with TRBD2. The CDR3 consists of 14 residues. With V trimmed by 6 bases and J by 3 bases, 5 bases remained unmatched. CDR1 and CDR2 from the germline V gene are ENHRY and SYGVKD. In nucleotides, the CDR3 is TGTGCCATCAGCTCACCGGGAGGCAAAAACATTCAGTACTTC. Protein sequence: CAISSPGGKNIQYF.

This clonotype was seen at least ten times. J is TRBJ2-7 and V is TRBV6-1; D not resolved. Germline loops: CDR1 MNHNS, CDR2 SASEGT. The CDR3 loop spans 16 amino acids. Trimming stripped 2 bases from V and 1 base from J, with 15 bases between. This CDR3 reads CASSEFTALYSYEQYV. In DNA, the CDR3 is TGTGCCAGCAGTGAATTTACTGCACTTTATTCCTACGAGCAGTACGTC.

This sequence joins TRBV7-2 and TRBJ1-3; D gene ambiguous. The CDR3 covers 17 residues. Germline values: CDR1 SGHTA, CDR2 FQGNSA. The V gene lost 3 bases and the J gene lost 4 bases, with 19 bases spanning the gap. CDR3 protein: CASSLRTYPGSGNTIYF. The CDR3 nucleotides read TGTGCCAGCAGCTTGAGGACTTATCCGGGGAGCGGAAACACCATATATTTT. The full variable domain, its missing parts supplied by reference TRBV7-2 and TRBJ1-3, is GAGVSQSPSNKVTEKGKDVELRCDPISGHTALYWYRQSLGQGLEFLIYFQGNSAPDKSGLPSDRFSAERTGGSVSTLTIQRTQQEDSAVYLCASSLRTYPGSGNTIYFGEGSWLTVV.

J is TRBJ1-2 and V is TRBV6-1; TRBD1 agrees at 7 bases. The CDR3 has 14 amino acids. The V gene's germline CDR1 is MNHNS and CDR2 SASEGT. The trim removed 5 bases at V and 1 base at J, leaving 4 bases unmatched. CDR3 sequence: CASSFGQDNYGYTF. In DNA form, the CDR3 reads TGTGCCAGCAGTTTCGGACAGGATAACTATGGCTACACCTTC.

As to this clonotype: A much larger clone is a single base away; this may be a read error. Lacking the conserved final phenylalanine or tryptophan, this CDR3 likely reflects a read error. The genes are TRBV27 and TRBJ1-5, with D possibly matching TRBD1 (5 bases). CDR1 and CDR2 from the germline V gene are MNHEY and SMNVEV (reference sequence). This CDR3 spans 16 amino acids. Trimming removed 2 bases at V and 0 bases at J, with 11 bases between. The CDR3 spells CASSLRTPHSNQPQHL. CDR3 in DNA: TGTGCCAGCAGTTTAAGGACACCCCATAGCAATCAGCCCCAGCATCTT.

Ten or more counts support this clonotype. This chain uses TRBV20-1 with TRBJ1-2; the match to TRBD1 covers 8 bases. This CDR3 comprises 14 residues. V lost 0 bases and J lost 4; bases outside the gene matches: 4. Germline values: CDR1 DFQATT, CDR2 SNEGSKA (reference sequence). This CDR3 reads CSARDPGQVYGYTF. The CDR3 DNA sequence: TGCAGTGCTAGAGACCCGGGACAGGTCTATGGCTACACCTTC.

This clonotype was observed at least ten times. The chain uses TRBV12-3 or TRBV12-4 and TRBJ1-5; 9 bases match TRBD1. V was pared by 7 bases and J by 1 base, with 11 bases of the junction left unmatched. The CDR3 runs 17 residues. The CDR3 reads CASTTRLGQGSNQPQHF. The CDR3 DNA is TGTGCCAGCACCACCAGACTGGGACAGGGCAGCAATCAGCCCCAGCATTTT.

There are a few counts of this clonotype. The rearrangement joins TRBV12-5 to TRBJ2-2; TRBD1 matches 9 bases. The germline V gene has CDR1 LGHNT and CDR2 FRNRAP. V dropped 1 base and J dropped 6; count of bases not matched to a gene: 12. The length of the CDR3 is 18 residues. The DNA of the CDR3 is TGTGCTAGTGGTTTGGGGACACCGGGACAGGGACTTTCCGGGGAGCTGTTTTTT. Amino acids: CASGLGTPGQGLSGELFF.

This clonotype was recorded many times. This sequence joins TRBV3-1 and TRBJ2-3; D possibly uses TRBD1 or TRBD2 (5 bases each). Trimming took 5 bases from V and 8 from J, leaving 17 bases between them. The germline CDR1 and CDR2 sequences are LGHDT and YNNKEL (reference sequence). CDR3 length: 14 residues. The CDR3 sequence: CASSLTTQAGTQYF. In DNA form, the CDR3 reads TGTGCCAGCAGCTTGACCACACAGGCGGGTACGCAGTATTTT.

This clonotype was counted at least ten times. Germline and junction disagree at one end, which may indicate a read error. The V and J genes are TRBV5-1 and TRBJ2-3, with D unclear. This CDR3 has 12 amino acids. Germline V gene sequence: CDR1 SGHRS, CDR2 YFSETQ. The CDR3 coding sequence is TGTGCCAGCAGCTTGGCTGGGGATACGCAGTATTTT. Translation gives CASSLAGDTQYF.

This clonotype has a count of ten or more. This sequence joins TRBV7-9 and TRBJ2-1, with 7 nucleotides matching TRBD2. Trimming removed 3 bases from V and 6 bases from J; junction bases left unmatched: 5. This CDR3 has 14 amino acids. Germline V gene sequence: CDR1 SEHNR, CDR2 FQNEAQ (reference sequence). The chain's CDR3 is CASSLAGVVNEQFF. For the CDR3, the DNA is TGTGCCAGCAGCTTGGCGGGAGTGGTCAATGAGCAGTTCTTC.

V and J are TRBV27 and TRBJ1-4; TRBD1 matches 10 bases. With 6 bases clipped from V and 2 bases from J, the junction kept 12 bases outside the gene matches. Germline assignment: CDR1 MNHEY and CDR2 SMNVEV (reference sequence). This CDR3 contains 18 residues. The chain's CDR3 is CASSPGQGLLGTNEKLFF. In DNA form, the CDR3 reads TGTGCCAGCAGCCCGGGACAGGGGCTCTTGGGGACTAATGAAAAACTGTTTTTT. Complete variable domain (other parts from reference TRBV27 and TRBJ1-4): EAQVTQNPRYLITVTGKKLTVTCSQNMNHEYMSWYRQDPGLGLRQIYYSMNVEVTDKGDVPEGYKVSRKEKRNFPLILESPSPNQTSLYFCASSPGQGLLGTNEKLFFGSGTQLSVL.

The chain employs TRBV20-1 and TRBJ1-2, with D hard to call. The CDR3 extends over 14 amino acids. CDR1 is DFQATT and CDR2 is SNEGSKA in the germline V gene (reference sequence). V was trimmed by 4 bases and J by 4 bases, leaving 16 bases between them. The CDR3 spells CSAKDTSNVYGYTF. Here the CDR3 DNA reads TGCAGTGCTAAAGACACCTCTAACGTCTATGGCTACACCTTC.

The rearrangement joins TRBV6-2 or TRBV6-3 to TRBJ2-7; D tentatively reads TRBD1 or TRBD2 (7 bases each). The germline CDR1 and CDR2 sequences are MNHEY and SVGEGT. Deletions cut 5 bases from V and 4 bases from J, with 15 bases between. CDR3 length: 14 residues. The CDR3 bases are TGTGCCAGCAGTCGCGGCAGGGGGGGGTACGAGCAGTACGTC. Amino acid sequence: CASSRGRGGYEQYV.

This clonotype was observed a few times. The chain recombines TRBV7-9 with TRBJ2-7; D unresolved. This CDR3 has 14 amino acids. Looked up from germline, CDR1 is SEHNR and CDR2 is FQNEAQ (reference sequence). V was cut by 4 bases and J by 6 bases, with 16 bases left in between. This CDR3 is CASSSPSSWGEQYF. CDR3 DNA: TGTGCCAGCAGCTCTCCGTCCTCGTGGGGCGAGCAGTACTTC.

The table lists this clonotype with many counts. This sequence joins TRBV20-1 and TRBJ2-1, with D perhaps matching TRBD2 (7 bases). From germline, CDR1 is DFQATT and CDR2 SNEGSKA (reference sequence). Trimming took 0 bases from V and 9 from J, leaving 18 bases between them. The CDR3 runs 15 residues. CDR3: CSAREVGGGAFEQFF. In DNA form, the CDR3 reads TGCAGTGCTAGAGAAGTGGGGGGGGGCGCTTTTGAGCAGTTCTTC.

This clonotype was observed many times. The rearrangement links TRBV3-1 to TRBJ1-2; D is undetermined. Trimming stripped 1 base from V and 4 bases from J, with 7 bases between. Per germline, CDR1 LGHDT and CDR2 YNNKEL (reference sequence). The CDR3 contains 13 residues. The CDR3 DNA sequence: TGTGCCAGCAGCCAAGGTGAGATCTATGGCTACACCTTC. This translates into CASSQGEIYGYTF.

In this sample, this clonotype turned up many times. The chain links TRBV28 to TRBJ1-1, with D tentatively TRBD1 (6 bases). Trimming pared 6 bases from V and 5 bases from J, leaving 13 bases between. CDR3 length: 13 residues. CDR1 and CDR2 from the germline V gene are MDHEN and SYDVKM. The CDR3 here is CASREVRGTEAFF. Written as DNA, the CDR3 is TGTGCCAGCAGAGAGGTCAGGGGAACTGAAGCTTTCTTT.

This clonotype was recorded many times. This chain links TRBV27 with TRBJ1-1, with 8 nucleotides matching TRBD1. Germline V gene sequence: CDR1 MNHEY, CDR2 SMNVEV (reference sequence). J gave up 6 bases and V 3 bases, and 6 bases lay outside the gene matches. This CDR3 region has 14 residues. This CDR3 reads CASSLYQGAPEAFF. The CDR3 DNA reads as TGTGCCAGCAGTTTGTATCAGGGGGCCCCTGAAGCTTTCTTT.

This rearrangement joins TRBV7-9 to TRBJ1-5; the D is unclear. Germline CDR1 reads SEHNR; CDR2 reads FQNEAQ (reference sequence). This CDR3 has 14 residues. Trimming left V 1 base short and J 4 bases short, with 8 bases between. Here the CDR3 DNA reads TGTGCCAGCAGCTTAGATATCCTGAATCAGCCCCAGCATTTT. It specifies CASSLDILNQPQHF.

This clonotype was found many times. This rearrangement joins TRBV28 to TRBJ2-1, with D perhaps matching TRBD1 or TRBD2 (5 bases each). This CDR3 has 12 amino acids. Trimming pared 5 bases from V and 5 bases from J, leaving 7 bases between. Per germline, CDR1 MDHEN and CDR2 SYDVKM. Here the CDR3 DNA reads TGTGCCAGCAGTGTGGGGGACAATGAGCAGTTCTTC. Its translation is CASSVGDNEQFF.

V and J are TRBV7-9 and TRBJ1-1, with D hard to call. The CDR3 length is 13 residues. V was trimmed by 3 bases and J by 1 base, leaving 6 bases between them. Germline CDR1 reads SEHNR; CDR2 reads FQNEAQ (reference sequence). CDR3 nucleotide sequence: TGTGCCAGCAGCTTCAAGCAGAACACTGAAGCTTTCTTT. It translates to CASSFKQNTEAFF.

For this clonotype: This may arise from a read error, as a much more abundant clone is one base away. V gene TRBV10-3 combines with J gene TRBJ2-5; D is possibly TRBD2 (5 bases). The CDR3 runs 17 residues. The V gene's germline CDR1 is ENHRY and CDR2 SYGVKD. The CDR3 coding sequence is TGTGCCATCAGTGAGCGGCTCTCCTCAAGTCGTGGGGAGATCCAGTACTTC. Residues: CAISERLSSSRGEIQYF.

This clonotype showed up many times. The CDR3 region has the DNA TGCGCCAGCAGCTTGGGGGACAGGGTTCGCGAGCAGTACTTC. It codes for CASSLGDRVREQYF. V gene TRBV5-1 combines with J gene TRBJ2-7; 9 nucleotides align to TRBD1. The V gene's germline CDR1 is SGHRS and CDR2 YFSETQ. The CDR3 is 14 residues long. V gave up 0 bases and J gave up 6 bases; unmatched junction bases: 4.